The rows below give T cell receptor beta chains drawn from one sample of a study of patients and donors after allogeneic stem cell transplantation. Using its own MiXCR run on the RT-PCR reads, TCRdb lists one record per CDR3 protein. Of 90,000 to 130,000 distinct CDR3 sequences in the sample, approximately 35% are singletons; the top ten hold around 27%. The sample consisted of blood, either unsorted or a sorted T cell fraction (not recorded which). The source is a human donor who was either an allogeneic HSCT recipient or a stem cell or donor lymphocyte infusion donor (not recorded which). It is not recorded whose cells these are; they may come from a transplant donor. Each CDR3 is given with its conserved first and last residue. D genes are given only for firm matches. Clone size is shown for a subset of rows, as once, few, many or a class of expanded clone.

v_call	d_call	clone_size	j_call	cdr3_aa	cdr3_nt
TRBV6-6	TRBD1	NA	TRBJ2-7	CASSYNRGYEQYF	TGTGCCAGCAGTTACAACAGGGGGTACGAGCAGTACTTC
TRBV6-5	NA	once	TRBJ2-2	CASSDRDSRTGELFF	TGTGCCAGCAGTGACCGGGACTCGCGCACCGGGGAGCTGTTTTTT
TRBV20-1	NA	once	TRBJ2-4	CSAARNIQYF	TGCAGTGCTGCCCGGAACATTCAGTACTTC
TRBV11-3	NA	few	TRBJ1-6	CASSGGSYNSPLHF	TGTGCCAGCAGCGGGGGTTCCTATAATTCACCCCTCCACTTT
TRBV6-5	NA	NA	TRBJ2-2	CASSWGGELFF	TGTGCCAGCAGTTGGGGCGGGGAGCTGTTTTTT
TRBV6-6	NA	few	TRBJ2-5	CASSAGGEDETQYF	TGTGCCAGCAGTGCAGGGGGGGAGGATGAGACCCAGTACTTC
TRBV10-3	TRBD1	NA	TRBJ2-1	CAISESGTGTGRNEQFF	TGTGCCATCAGTGAGTCGGGTACCGGGACAGGGCGTAATGAGCAGTTCTTC
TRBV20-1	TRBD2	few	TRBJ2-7	CSATGLAGTYEQYF	TGCAGTGCTACGGGACTAGCGGGGACCTACGAGCAGTACTTC
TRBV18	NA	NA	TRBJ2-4	CASSVNLAKNIQYF	TGTGCCAGCTCAGTGAACTTAGCCAAAAACATTCAGTACTTC
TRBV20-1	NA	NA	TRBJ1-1	CSARPYWAGEEVYTEAFF	TGCAGTGCTAGACCTTATTGGGCAGGGGAAGAGGTTTACACTGAAGCTTTCTTT
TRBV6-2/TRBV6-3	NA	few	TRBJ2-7	CATAGYGAYEQYF	TGTGCCACCGCGGGATACGGAGCCTACGAGCAGTACTTC
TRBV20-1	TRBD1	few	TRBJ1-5	CSASRGQGQPQHF	TGCAGTGCTAGTAGGGGACAGGGCCAGCCCCAGCATTTT
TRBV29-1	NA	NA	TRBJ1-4	CSVDRSGRGEKLFF	TGCAGCGTTGATAGGTCAGGGAGGGGTGAAAAACTGTTTTTT
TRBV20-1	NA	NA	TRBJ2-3	CSAMNQGEGDTQYF	TGCAGTGCTATGAACCAGGGCGAGGGAGATACGCAGTATTTT
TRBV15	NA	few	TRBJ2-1	CATSRDRDHYNEQFF	TGTGCCACCAGCAGAGACCGGGACCATTACAATGAGCAGTTCTTC
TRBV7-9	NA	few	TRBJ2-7	CASSLGLVPYEQYF	TGTGCCAGCAGCTTAGGGCTAGTCCCCTACGAGCAGTACTTC
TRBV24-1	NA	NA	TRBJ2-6	CATSGDGTSGANVLTF	TGTGCCACCAGTGGAGATGGGACCTCTGGGGCCAACGTCCTGACTTTC
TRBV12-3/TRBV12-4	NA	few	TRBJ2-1	CASSSVGQRGSDEQFF	TGTGCCAGCAGTTCCGTGGGACAGCGGGGTAGTGATGAGCAGTTCTTC
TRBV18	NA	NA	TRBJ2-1	CASSPLRPNEQFF	TGTGCCAGCTCACCATTACGCCCCAATGAGCAGTTCTTC
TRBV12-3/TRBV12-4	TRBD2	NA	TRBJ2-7	CASSIAGAVEQYF	TGTGCCAGCAGCATAGCGGGAGCGGTCGAGCAGTACTTC
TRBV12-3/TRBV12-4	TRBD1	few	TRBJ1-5	CASSSGQGDQPQHF	TGTGCCAGCAGTTCCGGACAGGGCGACCAGCCCCAGCATTTT
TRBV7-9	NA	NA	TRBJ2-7	CASSLYNEQYF	TGTGCCAGCAGCTTATACAACGAGCAGTACTTC
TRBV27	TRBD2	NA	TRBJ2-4	CASSLKFGGTLAKNIQYF	TGTGCCAGCAGTTTAAAGTTCGGGGGGACCTTAGCCAAAAACATTCAGTACTTC
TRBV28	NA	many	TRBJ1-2	CASSLWTEANYGYTF	TGTGCCAGCAGTTTATGGACAGAAGCTAACTATGGCTACACCTTC
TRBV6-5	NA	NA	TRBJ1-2	CASSRDRPSGYTF	TGTGCCAGCAGCCGCGACAGGCCCTCTGGCTACACCTTC
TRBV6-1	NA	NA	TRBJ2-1	CASRPGPENDEQFF	TGTGCCAGCAGGCCGGGACCGGAAAACGATGAGCAGTTCTTC
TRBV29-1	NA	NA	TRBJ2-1	CSVAKRGFGNEQFF	TGCAGCGTTGCGAAAAGGGGGTTTGGCAATGAGCAGTTCTTC
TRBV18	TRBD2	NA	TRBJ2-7	CASSPLGGSGSSYEQYF	TGTGCCAGCTCACCCCTAGGGGGTAGCGGGAGTTCCTACGAGCAGTACTTC
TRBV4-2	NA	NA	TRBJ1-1	CASSETEHGGSTEAFF	TGTGCCAGCAGCGAAACCGAACACGGCGGCAGCACTGAAGCTTTCTTT
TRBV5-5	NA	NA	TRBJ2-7	CASSFVFGFSYEQYF	TGTGCCAGCAGCTTCGTATTCGGATTTTCCTACGAGCAGTACTTC
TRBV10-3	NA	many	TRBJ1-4	CAISESNGLNEKLFF	TGTGCCATCAGTGAGTCGAACGGACTTAATGAAAAACTGTTTTTT
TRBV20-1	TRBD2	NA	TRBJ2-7	CSARGLAGVGEQYF	TGCAGTGCTAGGGGACTAGCGGGAGTAGGCGAGCAGTACTTC
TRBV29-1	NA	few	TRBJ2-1	CSVDLYNEQFF	TGCAGCGTGGACCTTTACAATGAGCAGTTCTTC
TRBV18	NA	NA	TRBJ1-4	CASSPPGGEKLFF	TGTGCCAGCTCACCACCGGGGGGAGAAAAACTGTTTTTT
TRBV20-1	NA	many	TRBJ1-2	CSALTRGGYTF	TGCAGTGCCCTTACACGGGGTGGCTACACCTTC
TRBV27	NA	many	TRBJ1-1	CASSPQHPLGTEAFF	TGTGCCAGCAGTCCACAACACCCCTTGGGCACTGAAGCTTTCTTT
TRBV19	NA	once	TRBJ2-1	CASSITGSKDEQFF	TGTGCCAGTAGTATTACGGGTAGCAAGGATGAGCAGTTCTTC
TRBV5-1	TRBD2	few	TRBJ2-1	CASSSTGLAGGPGNEQFF	TGCGCCAGCAGCTCGACAGGACTAGCGGGAGGGCCGGGAAATGAGCAGTTCTTC
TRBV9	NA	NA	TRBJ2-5	CASSVAGGSGLETQYF	TGTGCCAGCAGCGTAGCTGGGGGTTCTGGTCTAGAGACCCAGTACTTC
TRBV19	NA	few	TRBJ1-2	CASSQQGLVGYTF	TGTGCCAGTAGTCAACAGGGCCTGGTCGGCTACACCTTC
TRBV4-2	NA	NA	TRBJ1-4	CASSQDSRKKLFF	TGTGCCAGCAGCCAAGATTCCAGGAAAAAACTGTTTTTT
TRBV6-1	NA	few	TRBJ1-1	CASRNQNTEAFF	TGTGCCAGCAGAAACCAGAACACTGAAGCTTTCTTT
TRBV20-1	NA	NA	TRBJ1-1	CSPWRGTEAFF	TGCAGTCCCTGGAGAGGCACTGAAGCTTTCTTT